This section outlines one T cell receptor (beta chain) sequence together with its context. The CDR3 runs 14 residues. Germline V lookup: CDR1 SQVTM, CDR2 ANQGSEA. Trimming took 6 bases from V and 0 from J, leaving 11 bases between them. The sample is drawn from a study of CD8 T cells in Susac syndrome. RNA in amounts of 0.5 to 1 ug was reverse transcribed with random hexamers. A multiplex approach, immunoSEQ multiplex PCR, amplified TCR beta CDR3 across 54 Vbeta and 13 Jbeta. From the immunoSEQ multiplex PCR reads, TCRdb called clonotypes with MiXCR, one entry per CDR3 protein. The sample contains about 110,000 distinct CDR3 sequences, around 95% of which appear only once.

This clonotype was sampled from a human donor in good health. The chain is built from TRBV29-1 and TRBJ2-2, with TRBD1 as a possible D gene (5 bases). Specimen: CD4+ T cells from PBMCs. The CDR3 coding sequence is TGCAGCGTCCGAAGGGGATCGAACACCGGGGAGCTGTTTTTT. Translating gives CSVRRGSNTGELFF.